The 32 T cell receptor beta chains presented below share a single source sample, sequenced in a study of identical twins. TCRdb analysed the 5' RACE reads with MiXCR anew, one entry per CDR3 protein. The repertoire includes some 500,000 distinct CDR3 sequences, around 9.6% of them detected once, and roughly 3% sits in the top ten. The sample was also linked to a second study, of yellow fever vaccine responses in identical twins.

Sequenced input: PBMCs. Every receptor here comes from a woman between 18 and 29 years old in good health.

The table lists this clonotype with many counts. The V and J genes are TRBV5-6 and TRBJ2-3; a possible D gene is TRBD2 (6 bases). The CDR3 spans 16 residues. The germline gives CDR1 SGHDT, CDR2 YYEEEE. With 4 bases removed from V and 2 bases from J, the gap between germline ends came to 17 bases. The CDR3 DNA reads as TGTGCCAGCAGCGACCAAATGACTAGAACCACAGATACGCAGTATTTT. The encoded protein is CASSDQMTRTTDTQYF.

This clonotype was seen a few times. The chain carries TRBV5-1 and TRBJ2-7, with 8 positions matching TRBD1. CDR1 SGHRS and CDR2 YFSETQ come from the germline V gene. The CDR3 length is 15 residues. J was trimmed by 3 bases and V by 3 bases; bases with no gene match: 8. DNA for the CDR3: TGCGCCAGCAGCTCGAACGGACAGGGTCACTACGAGCAGTACTTC. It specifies CASSSNGQGHYEQYF.

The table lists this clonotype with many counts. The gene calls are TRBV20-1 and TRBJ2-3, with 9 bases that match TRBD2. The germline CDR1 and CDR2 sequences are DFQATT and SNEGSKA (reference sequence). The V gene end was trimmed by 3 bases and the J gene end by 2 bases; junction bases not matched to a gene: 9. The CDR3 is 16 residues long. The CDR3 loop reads CSASVRGGGATDTQYF. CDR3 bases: TGCAGTGCTAGTGTCCGAGGCGGGGGGGCCACAGATACGCAGTATTTT.

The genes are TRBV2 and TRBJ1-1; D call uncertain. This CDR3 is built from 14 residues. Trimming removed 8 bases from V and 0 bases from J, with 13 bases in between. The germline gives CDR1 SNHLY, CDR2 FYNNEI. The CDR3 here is CASLEWVMNTEAFF. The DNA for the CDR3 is TGTGCCAGCCTTGAGTGGGTTATGAACACTGAAGCTTTCTTT.

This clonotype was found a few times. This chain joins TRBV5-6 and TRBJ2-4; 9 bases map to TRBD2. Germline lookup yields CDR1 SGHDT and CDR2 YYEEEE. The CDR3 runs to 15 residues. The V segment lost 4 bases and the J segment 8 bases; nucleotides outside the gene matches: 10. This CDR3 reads CASSRYGREGDIQYF. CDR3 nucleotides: TGTGCCAGCAGCCGGTATGGGCGGGAGGGTGACATTCAGTACTTC.

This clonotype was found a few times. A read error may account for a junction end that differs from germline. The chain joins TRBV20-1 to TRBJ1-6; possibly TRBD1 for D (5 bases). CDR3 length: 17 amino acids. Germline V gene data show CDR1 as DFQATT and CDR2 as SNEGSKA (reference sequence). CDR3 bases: TGCTGTGCTAGGGACCCCACGCGGGGGAGCTATAATTCACCCCTCCACTTT. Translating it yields CCARDPTRGSYNSPLHF.

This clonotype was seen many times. The CDR3 reads CASRTLGAGGRETQYF. The DNA for the CDR3 is TGTGCCAGCAGGACCTTGGGGGCCGGCGGTCGGGAGACCCAGTACTTC. The rearrangement uses TRBV12-3 or TRBV12-4 and TRBJ2-5; weak D call: TRBD1 (6 bases). V lost 6 bases and J 5 bases, leaving 22 bases between the germline ends. The CDR3 totals 16 residues.

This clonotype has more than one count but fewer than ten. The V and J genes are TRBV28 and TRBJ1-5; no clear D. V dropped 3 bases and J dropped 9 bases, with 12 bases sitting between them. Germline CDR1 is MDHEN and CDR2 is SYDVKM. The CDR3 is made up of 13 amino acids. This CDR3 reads CASSFSPPVPQHF. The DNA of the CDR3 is TGTGCCAGCAGTTTTTCCCCCCCAGTGCCCCAGCATTTT.

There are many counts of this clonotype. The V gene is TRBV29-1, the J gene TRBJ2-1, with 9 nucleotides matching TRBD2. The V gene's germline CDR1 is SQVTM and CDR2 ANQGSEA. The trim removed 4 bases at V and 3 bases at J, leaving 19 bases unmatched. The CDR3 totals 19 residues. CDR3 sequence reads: CSVVSLTAGGPNFYNEQFF. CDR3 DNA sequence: TGCAGCGTTGTATCCCTAACGGCGGGAGGGCCCAATTTCTACAATGAGCAGTTCTTC.

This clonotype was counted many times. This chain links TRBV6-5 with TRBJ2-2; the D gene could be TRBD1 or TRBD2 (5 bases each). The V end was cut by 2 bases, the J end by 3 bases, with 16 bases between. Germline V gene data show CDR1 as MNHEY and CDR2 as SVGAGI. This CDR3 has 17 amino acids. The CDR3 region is CASSYEIWGIYTGELFF. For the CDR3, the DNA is TGTGCCAGCAGTTACGAGATATGGGGGATTTACACCGGGGAGCTGTTTTTT.

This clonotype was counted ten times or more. Written as DNA, the CDR3 is TGCGCCAGCAGTTTTGGGGGCTTAGAGACCCAGTACTTC. Protein sequence: CASSFGGLETQYF. The V call is TRBV5-1, the J call TRBJ2-5; TRBD1 might be the D (6 bases). The CDR3 consists of 13 residues. V was trimmed by 5 bases and J by 4 bases, leaving 12 bases between them. Germline V gene data show CDR1 as SGHRS and CDR2 as YFSETQ.

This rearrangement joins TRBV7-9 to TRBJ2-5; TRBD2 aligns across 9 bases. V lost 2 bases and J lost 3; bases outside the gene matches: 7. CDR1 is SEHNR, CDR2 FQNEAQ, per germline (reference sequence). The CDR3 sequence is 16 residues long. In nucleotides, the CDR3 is TGTGCCAGCAGCTTAAGCCTAGCGGGGCTTAAAGAGACCCAGTACTTC. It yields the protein CASSLSLAGLKETQYF.

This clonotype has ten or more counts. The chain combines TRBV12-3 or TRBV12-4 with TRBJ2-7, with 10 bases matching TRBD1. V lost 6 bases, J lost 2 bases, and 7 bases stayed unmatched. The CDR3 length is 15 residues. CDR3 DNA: TGTGCCAGCAGCCCAACTGGACAGGGGGCCTACGAGCAGTACTTC. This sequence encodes CASSPTGQGAYEQYF.

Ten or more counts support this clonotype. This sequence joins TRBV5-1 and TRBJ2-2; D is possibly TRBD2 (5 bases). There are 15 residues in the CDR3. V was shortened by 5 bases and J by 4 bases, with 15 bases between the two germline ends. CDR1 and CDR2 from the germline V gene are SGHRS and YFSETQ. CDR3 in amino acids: CASRVPGEITGELFF. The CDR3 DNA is TGCGCCAGCAGAGTCCCTGGGGAGATCACCGGGGAGCTGTTTTTT.

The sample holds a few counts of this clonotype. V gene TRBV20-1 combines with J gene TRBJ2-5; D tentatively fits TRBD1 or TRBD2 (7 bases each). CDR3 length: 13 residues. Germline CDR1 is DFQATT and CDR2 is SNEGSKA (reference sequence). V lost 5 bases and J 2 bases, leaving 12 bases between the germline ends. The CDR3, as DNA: TGCAGTGCTGCGGGGGACAGTCAAGAGACCCAGTACTTC. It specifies CSAAGDSQETQYF.

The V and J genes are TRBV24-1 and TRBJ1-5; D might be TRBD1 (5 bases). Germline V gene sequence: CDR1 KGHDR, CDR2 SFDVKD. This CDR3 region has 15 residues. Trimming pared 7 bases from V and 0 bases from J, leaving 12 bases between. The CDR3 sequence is CATSQGTHSNQPQHF. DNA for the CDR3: TGTGCCACCAGCCAGGGTACTCATAGCAATCAGCCCCAGCATTTT.

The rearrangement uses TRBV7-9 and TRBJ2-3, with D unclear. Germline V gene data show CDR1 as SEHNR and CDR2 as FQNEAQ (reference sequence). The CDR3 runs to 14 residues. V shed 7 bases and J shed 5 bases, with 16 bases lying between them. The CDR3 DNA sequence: TGTGCCAGCAACCTCCTCACCTCAGTAGATACGCAGTATTTT. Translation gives CASNLLTSVDTQYF.

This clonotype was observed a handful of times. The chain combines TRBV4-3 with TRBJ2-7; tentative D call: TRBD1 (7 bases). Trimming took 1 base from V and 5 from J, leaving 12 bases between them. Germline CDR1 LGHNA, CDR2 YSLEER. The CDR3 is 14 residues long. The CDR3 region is CASSQVGGGDEQYF. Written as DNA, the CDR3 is TGCGCCAGCAGCCAAGTTGGAGGGGGCGACGAGCAGTACTTC.

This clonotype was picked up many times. As DNA, the CDR3 is TGTGCCACGCGACAGGGGGCCTACGAGCAGTACTTC. This codes for CATRQGAYEQYF. The chain has TRBV6-2 or TRBV6-3 and TRBJ2-7; 9 bases align to TRBD1. V lost 10 bases to trimming and J lost 2 bases; unmatched junction nucleotides: 3. Germline-derived CDR1 and CDR2 are MNHEY and SVGEGT. There are 12 residues in the CDR3.

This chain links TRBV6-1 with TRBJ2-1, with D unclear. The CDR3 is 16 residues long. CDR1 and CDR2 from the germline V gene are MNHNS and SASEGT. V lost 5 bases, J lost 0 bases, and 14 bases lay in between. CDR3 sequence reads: CASSPYDVSSYNEQFF. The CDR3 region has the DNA TGTGCCAGCAGTCCCTACGACGTGAGCTCCTACAATGAGCAGTTCTTC.

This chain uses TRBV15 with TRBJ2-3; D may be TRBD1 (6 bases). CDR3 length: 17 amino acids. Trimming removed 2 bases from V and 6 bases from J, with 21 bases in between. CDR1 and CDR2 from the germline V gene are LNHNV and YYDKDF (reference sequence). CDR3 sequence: CATSRTGSVAKWDTQYF. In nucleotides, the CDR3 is TGTGCCACCAGCAGAACAGGGTCGGTAGCTAAATGGGATACGCAGTATTTT.

DNA of the CDR3: TGCGCCAGCAGCCAAGACAGCGGGGGGCCCTACGAGCAGTACTTC. This codes for CASSQDSGGPYEQYF. This chain connects TRBV4-3 to TRBJ2-7; 9 nucleotides align to TRBD2. This CDR3 is built from 15 residues. J gave up 2 bases and V 0 bases, and 2 bases lay outside the gene matches. Germline V gene data show CDR1 as LGHNA and CDR2 as YSLEER.

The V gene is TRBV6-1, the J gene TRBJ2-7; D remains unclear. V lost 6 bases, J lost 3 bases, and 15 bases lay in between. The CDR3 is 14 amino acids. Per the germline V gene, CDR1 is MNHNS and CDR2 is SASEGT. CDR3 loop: CASRTFEAGYEQYF. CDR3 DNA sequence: TGTGCCAGCAGAACGTTCGAGGCCGGCTACGAGCAGTACTTC.

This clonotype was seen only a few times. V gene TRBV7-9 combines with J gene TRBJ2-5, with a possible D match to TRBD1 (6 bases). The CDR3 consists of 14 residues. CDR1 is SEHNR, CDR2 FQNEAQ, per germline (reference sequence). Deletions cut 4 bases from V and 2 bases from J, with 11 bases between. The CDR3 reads CASSSTGMQETQYF. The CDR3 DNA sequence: TGTGCCAGCAGCTCTACAGGGATGCAAGAGACCCAGTACTTC.

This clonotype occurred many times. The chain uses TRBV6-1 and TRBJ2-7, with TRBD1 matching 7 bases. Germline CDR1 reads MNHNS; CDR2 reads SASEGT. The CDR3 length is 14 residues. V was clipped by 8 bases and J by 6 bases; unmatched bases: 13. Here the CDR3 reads CASSQLGDRPEQYF. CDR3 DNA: TGTGCCAGCTCTCAACTAGGGGACAGACCCGAGCAGTACTTC.

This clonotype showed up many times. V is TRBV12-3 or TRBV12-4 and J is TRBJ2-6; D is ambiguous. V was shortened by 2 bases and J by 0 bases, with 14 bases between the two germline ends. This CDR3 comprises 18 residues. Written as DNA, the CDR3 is TGTGCCAGCAGTTTATGGGCAGCGATACACTCTGGGGCCAACGTCCTGACTTTC. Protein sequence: CASSLWAAIHSGANVLTF.

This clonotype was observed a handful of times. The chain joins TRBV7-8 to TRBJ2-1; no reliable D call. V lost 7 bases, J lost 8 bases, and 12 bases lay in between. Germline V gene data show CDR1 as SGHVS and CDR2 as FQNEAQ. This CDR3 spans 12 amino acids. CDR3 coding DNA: TGTGCCAGCACGAGGTTCCTCGATGAGCAGTTCTTC. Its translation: CASTRFLDEQFF.

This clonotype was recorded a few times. CDR3 DNA sequence: TGTGCCAGCAGCTTAGCGTCTAGCGCTTCCTACGAGCAGTACTTC. The encoded protein is CASSLASSASYEQYF. V usage is TRBV11-2 and J usage is TRBJ2-7; possibly TRBD2 for D (6 bases). The V end lost 1 base, the J end lost 1 base, and 11 bases lay between the germline ends. This CDR3 contains 15 residues. CDR1 and CDR2 (germline): SGHAT, FQNNGV.

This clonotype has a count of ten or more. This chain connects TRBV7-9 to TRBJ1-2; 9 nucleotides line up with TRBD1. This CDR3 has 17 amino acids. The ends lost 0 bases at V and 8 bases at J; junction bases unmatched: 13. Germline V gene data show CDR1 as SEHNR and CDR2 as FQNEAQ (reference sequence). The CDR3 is CASSLAGTGPPRRGYTF. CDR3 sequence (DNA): TGTGCCAGCAGCTTAGCAGGGACAGGGCCACCTCGACGGGGCTACACCTTC.

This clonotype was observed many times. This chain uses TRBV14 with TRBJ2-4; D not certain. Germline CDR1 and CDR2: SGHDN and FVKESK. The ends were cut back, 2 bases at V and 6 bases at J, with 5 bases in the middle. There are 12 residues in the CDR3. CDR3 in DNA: TGTGCCAGCAGCCAACAGTTAAACATTCAGTACTTC. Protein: CASSQQLNIQYF.

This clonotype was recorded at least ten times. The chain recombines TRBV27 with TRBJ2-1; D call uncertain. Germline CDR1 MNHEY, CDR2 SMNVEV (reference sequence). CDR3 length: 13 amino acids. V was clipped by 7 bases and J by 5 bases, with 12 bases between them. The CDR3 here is CASISRGNNEQFF. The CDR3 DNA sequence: TGTGCCAGCATCTCTCGCGGTAACAATGAGCAGTTCTTC.

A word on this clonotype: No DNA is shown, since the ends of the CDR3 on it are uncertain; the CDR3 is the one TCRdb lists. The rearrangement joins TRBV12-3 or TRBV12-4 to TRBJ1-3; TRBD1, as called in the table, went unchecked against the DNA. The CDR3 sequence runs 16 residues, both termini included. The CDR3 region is CASSLVATGTGNTIYF.